This T cell receptor beta chain was found in a study of spatial heterogeneity in lung cancer. J gave up 8 bases and V 5 bases, and 10 bases lay outside the gene matches. The CDR3 is made up of 15 amino acids. Per germline, CDR1 SGHTA and CDR2 FQGTGA. This clonotype is medium-sized by share. Its antigen is not identified. Every individual TCR cDNA molecule carried its own unique molecular identifier, which allowed correction of PCR and sequencing errors. In TCRdb, the 5' RACE reads were re-called with MiXCR into one record per CDR3 protein. The sample has a few thousand distinct CDR3 sequences, approximately 10% seen once. The time point here: sample taken at primary tumor resection. The study, taken as a whole, reports: Tumor T cells had an estimated coverage that came to about 7% for alpha chains and roughly 13% for beta chains. Counts of expanded intratumoral alpha and beta TCRs tracked tumor mutation counts.

The rearrangement joins TRBV7-3 to TRBJ2-1, with TRBD1 matching over 9 bases. Material: lung tumor tissue, obtained at surgery. This TCR came from a female donor with early-stage non-small cell lung cancer. The CDR3 spells CASSPRQGVRDEQFF. The DNA for the CDR3 is TGTGCCAGCAGCCCAAGACAGGGGGTCAGAGATGAGCAGTTCTTC.